A selection of T cell receptor beta chains follows, all from one sample in a study of cytomegalovirus exposure and HLA in healthy donors. Assay used: immunoSEQ multiplex PCR; TCRdb lists only in-frame clones, some missing. The sample lists roughly 96,000 clones; around 74% were seen once. Sequences were obtained from PBMCs. Receptors originate from a female donor in good health and CMV-seropositive. The CDR3 runs from the conserved cysteine through the conserved F or W.

J,V,CDR3
TRBJ2-7,TRBV6-1,CASSDAPGQGLEQYF
TRBJ1-2,TRBV19,CASSLQGANGYTF
TRBJ2-1,TRBV29-1,CSPEAPGAEQFF
TRBJ2-7,TRBV11-3,CASSLASAGEQYF
TRBJ1-5,TRBV29-1,CSVGEGNQPQHF
TRBJ2-5,TRBV30,CAWRTGGQETQYF
TRBJ1-5,TRBV27,CASSTQRQSAWHF
TRBJ2-1,TRBV7-7,CASSWDSSNEQFF
TRBJ1-6,TRBV30,CAWRSRTGNSPLHF
TRBJ1-3,TRBV2,CASSARGNTIYF
TRBJ1-5,TRBV4-1,CASSQDRGVQPQHF
-,TRBV11-2,CASSLEGGQGAPNYYEQYF
TRBJ1-1,TRBV7-2,CASSLAPQGGTEAFF
TRBJ2-3,TRBV9,CASSVSTSSASTDTQYF
TRBJ2-7,TRBV7-8,CASSTRTASYEQYF
TRBJ2-1,TRBV7-8,CASSLVGLPSYNEQFF
TRBJ2-7,TRBV4-2,CASSHRQGSSYEQYF
TRBJ1-2,TRBV28,CASSLSPDYGYTF
TRBJ2-5,TRBV7-9,CASSFGGQDF
TRBJ2-5,TRBV28,CASRGDRGLQETQYF
TRBJ2-7,TRBV5-1,CASSMDRNSYEQYF
TRBJ2-1,TRBV29-1,CSVEGQEVSYNEQFF
TRBJ2-1,TRBV18,CASSPDLSRGQFF
TRBJ1-1,TRBV28,CASIPDRDGAEAFF
TRBJ2-7,TRBV7-2,CASSLLTGYEQYF
TRBJ1-6,TRBV29-1,CSVASGDSYNSPLHF
TRBJ2-3,TRBV4-3,CASSQVDRNTDTQYF
TRBJ2-1,TRBV6-5,CASAKGNEQFF
TRBJ1-5,TRBV4-3,CASSQDWRNSNQPQHF
TRBJ2-7,TRBV7-2,CASSGEKFYEQYF
TRBJ2-1,TRBV7-8,CASSAGTSIYPNEQFF
TRBJ2-7,TRBV7-2,CASSLSGQGWGRPSYEQYF
TRBJ1-5,TRBV7-2,CASSFVNQPQHF
TRBJ1-6,TRBV21-1,CASSKAGVKMVKPYNSPLHF
TRBJ1-5,TRBV19,CASSTPRVGQPQHF
TRBJ2-7,TRBV6-5,CATERGRDSYEQYF
TRBJ1-1,TRBV6-6,CASSYSGIWSTEAFF
TRBJ2-4,TRBV19,CASGRTGDPPWNIQYF
TRBJ2-7,TRBV28,CASAWTSGSSYEQYF
TRBJ1-5,TRBV7-2,CASSLVPGLNQPQHF
TRBJ2-1,TRBV5-1,CASSSLPDSGLDEQFF
TRBJ2-7,TRBV5-1,CASSFLTGTALLLVF
TRBJ1-1,TRBV6-1,CASSGSRGSGTEAFF
TRBJ2-5,TRBV28,CASSSLGEPRETQYF
TRBJ2-1,TRBV7-3,CASSFGGENEQFF
TRBJ2-3,TRBV4-3,CASSQEFRGLTDTQYF
TRBJ1-1,TRBV2,CASCRQETNTEAFF
TRBJ2-3,TRBV4-3,CASSQVVGGGATDTQYF
TRBJ2-7,TRBV5-6,CASSPGRGGYEQYF
TRBJ2-7,TRBV30,CAWSGFERFSYEQYF
TRBJ1-1,TRBV30,CAWSVGVGTEAFF
TRBJ1-2,TRBV7-3,CASSLGQGYGYTF